A selection of T cell receptor beta chains follows, all from one sample in a study of T cell changes during pregnancy in multiple sclerosis. The protocol was immunoSEQ multiplex PCR, while the TCRdb copy is restricted to in-frame clones and leaves out a portion. In the table there are 35,000 to 40,000 clones, more than 85% of which are singletons. The input for sequencing was CD8+ T cells from peripheral blood mononuclear cells, taken in the third trimester of pregnancy. All receptors come from a female donor with multiple sclerosis, enrolled in a pregnancy study. CDR3s include the opening cysteine and the closing phenylalanine or tryptophan. Fields, in order: clone size, J gene, V gene, D gene, CDR3 protein, CDR3 DNA. D genes are given only for firm matches. Rows may omit the clone size; those that give it use once, few, many or a size class.

clone_size: once; j_call: TRBJ1-5; v_call: TRBV7-9; d_call: -; cdr3_aa: CASSLSNSNQPQHF; cdr3_nt: TGTGCCAGCAGCTTATCAAATAGCAATCAGCCCCAGCATTTT
clone_size: -; j_call: TRBJ1-1; v_call: TRBV6-5; d_call: -; cdr3_aa: CASSYTQGQTEAFF; cdr3_nt: TGTGCCAGCAGTTATACCCAGGGCCAGACTGAAGCTTTCTTT
clone_size: -; j_call: TRBJ2-1; v_call: TRBV27; d_call: TRBD1; cdr3_aa: CASRSGQGIYNEQFF; cdr3_nt: TGTGCCAGCAGATCGGGACAGGGAATCTACAATGAGCAGTTCTTC
clone_size: -; j_call: TRBJ2-2; v_call: TRBV7-6; d_call: -; cdr3_aa: CASSLNYRREFRTGELFF; cdr3_nt: TGTGCCAGCAGCTTAAATTATAGGAGGGAGTTTCGCACCGGGGAGCTGTTTTTT
clone_size: -; j_call: TRBJ2-7; v_call: TRBV11-2; d_call: -; cdr3_aa: CASSLPEIQEANFSYEQYF; cdr3_nt: TGTGCCAGCAGCCTACCAGAAATCCAGGAGGCCAACTTCTCCTACGAGCAGTACTTC
clone_size: -; j_call: TRBJ2-7; v_call: TRBV27; d_call: -; cdr3_aa: CASSDSQSPNYYEQYF; cdr3_nt: TGTGCCAGCAGTGACTCCCAAAGCCCCAACTACTACGAGCAGTACTTC
clone_size: -; j_call: TRBJ2-1; v_call: TRBV27; d_call: -; cdr3_aa: CASSSTNNEQFF; cdr3_nt: TGTGCCAGCAGTTCCACTAACAATGAGCAGTTCTTC
clone_size: -; j_call: TRBJ2-7; v_call: TRBV27; d_call: TRBD2; cdr3_aa: CASSTIAGVSYEQYF; cdr3_nt: TGTGCCAGCAGTACTATAGCGGGAGTAAGTTACGAGCAGTACTTC
clone_size: -; j_call: TRBJ2-1; v_call: TRBV28; d_call: TRBD2; cdr3_aa: CASSLGGTSGSGEQFF; cdr3_nt: TGTGCCAGCAGTTTGGGTGGGACTAGCGGGAGCGGTGAGCAGTTCTTC
clone_size: -; j_call: TRBJ2-7; v_call: TRBV29-1; d_call: -; cdr3_aa: CSAFSRVTYEQYF; cdr3_nt: TGCAGCGCTTTTTCGCGGGTAACCTACGAGCAGTACTTC
clone_size: -; j_call: TRBJ2-6; v_call: TRBV28; d_call: -; cdr3_aa: CASSLPQGSGANVLTF; cdr3_nt: TGTGCCAGCAGTTTGCCCCAGGGCTCTGGGGCCAACGTCCTGACTTTC
clone_size: -; j_call: TRBJ2-1; v_call: TRBV4-3; d_call: -; cdr3_aa: CASSQDASHANEQFF; cdr3_nt: TGCGCCAGCAGCCAAGACGCGTCCCACGCCAATGAGCAGTTCTTC
clone_size: once; j_call: TRBJ2-6; v_call: TRBV11-3; d_call: TRBD1; cdr3_aa: CASARDREGLGANVLTF; cdr3_nt: TGTGCCAGCGCCCGGGACAGGGAGGGACTTGGGGCCAACGTCCTGACTTTC
clone_size: -; j_call: TRBJ2-1; v_call: TRBV9; d_call: -; cdr3_aa: CASSPTGWDEQFF; cdr3_nt: TGTGCCAGCAGCCCCACGGGGTGGGATGAGCAGTTCTTC
clone_size: -; j_call: TRBJ2-7; v_call: TRBV13; d_call: TRBD1; cdr3_aa: CASSSANRGPTYEQYF; cdr3_nt: TGTGCCAGCAGCTCCGCAAACAGGGGGCCCACCTACGAGCAGTACTTC
clone_size: -; j_call: TRBJ2-7; v_call: TRBV27; d_call: -; cdr3_aa: CASSFEASSYEQYF; cdr3_nt: TGTGCCAGCAGTTTCGAAGCGAGCTCCTACGAGCAGTACTTC
clone_size: -; j_call: TRBJ2-1; v_call: TRBV27; d_call: -; cdr3_aa: CASSLIYGNEQFF; cdr3_nt: TGTGCCAGCAGTTTAATTTACGGCAATGAGCAGTTCTTC
clone_size: -; j_call: TRBJ1-2; v_call: TRBV4-3; d_call: -; cdr3_aa: CASSQDREGGGWYGYTF; cdr3_nt: TGCGCCAGCAGCCAAGACAGGGAGGGGGGGGGCTGGTATGGCTACACCTTC
clone_size: -; j_call: TRBJ2-3; v_call: TRBV27; d_call: TRBD2; cdr3_aa: CASSLVEVAGVRIDTQYF; cdr3_nt: TGTGCCAGCAGTTTAGTTGAGGTAGCGGGAGTCAGAATAGATACGCAGTATTTT
clone_size: once; j_call: TRBJ1-2; v_call: TRBV28; d_call: TRBD1; cdr3_aa: CASSRDSPFYTF; cdr3_nt: TGTGCCAGCAGCAGGGACAGTCCCTTCTACACCTTC
clone_size: -; j_call: TRBJ2-2; v_call: TRBV12-5; d_call: TRBD2; cdr3_aa: CASGLARGDYNTGELFF; cdr3_nt: TGTGCTAGTGGTTTGGCCCGAGGGGACTATAACACCGGGGAGCTGTTTTTT
clone_size: once; j_call: TRBJ2-7; v_call: TRBV27; d_call: TRBD1; cdr3_aa: CASSPLDRGAYEQYF; cdr3_nt: TGTGCCAGCAGTCCCCTCGACAGGGGTGCCTACGAGCAGTACTTC
clone_size: -; j_call: TRBJ2-5; v_call: TRBV28; d_call: TRBD1; cdr3_aa: CASTIARGRMAQYF; cdr3_nt: TGTGCCAGCACTATTGCCAGGGGGCGGATGGCCCAGTACTTC
clone_size: -; j_call: TRBJ2-7; v_call: TRBV7-9; d_call: TRBD1; cdr3_aa: CASSNRTGVSEQYF; cdr3_nt: TGTGCCAGCAGCAACAGGACAGGTGTGAGTGAGCAGTACTTC
clone_size: -; j_call: TRBJ2-2; v_call: TRBV9; d_call: -; cdr3_aa: CASSVEPTGELFF; cdr3_nt: TGTGCCAGCAGCGTAGAGCCCACCGGGGAGCTGTTTTTT
clone_size: -; j_call: TRBJ2-7; v_call: TRBV7-2; d_call: TRBD1; cdr3_aa: CASSSAQGDRDEQYF; cdr3_nt: TGTGCCAGCAGCTCAGCCCAGGGGGATCGGGACGAGCAGTACTTC
clone_size: few; j_call: TRBJ2-5; v_call: TRBV6-5; d_call: TRBD2; cdr3_aa: CASSGLAGAAETQYF; cdr3_nt: TGTGCCAGCAGCGGACTAGCGGGAGCGGCAGAGACCCAGTACTTC
clone_size: -; j_call: TRBJ1-4; v_call: TRBV27; d_call: -; cdr3_aa: CASSQRPFATNEKLFF; cdr3_nt: TGTGCCAGCAGTCAGCGACCCTTTGCAACTAATGAAAAACTGTTTTTT
clone_size: -; j_call: TRBJ2-4; v_call: TRBV7-9; d_call: -; cdr3_aa: CASSSRLAKNIQYF; cdr3_nt: TGTGCCAGCAGCTCCAGACTAGCCAAAAACATTCAGTACTTC
clone_size: once; j_call: TRBJ2-7; v_call: TRBV5-4; d_call: TRBD1; cdr3_aa: CASRGQGAHEQYF; cdr3_nt: TGTGCCAGCAGAGGACAGGGGGCCCACGAGCAGTACTTC
clone_size: -; j_call: TRBJ1-2; v_call: TRBV9; d_call: -; cdr3_aa: CASSVEAQDYGYTF; cdr3_nt: TGTGCCAGCAGCGTAGAGGCACAGGACTATGGCTACACCTTC
clone_size: -; j_call: TRBJ2-2; v_call: TRBV29-1; d_call: -; cdr3_aa: CSVVVGNTGELFF; cdr3_nt: TGCAGCGTTGTCGTCGGGAACACCGGGGAGCTGTTTTTT
clone_size: -; j_call: TRBJ2-1; v_call: TRBV10-3; d_call: TRBD2; cdr3_aa: CAISIAGGMDEQFF; cdr3_nt: TGTGCCATCAGTATAGCGGGAGGTATGGATGAGCAGTTCTTC
clone_size: -; j_call: TRBJ2-7; v_call: TRBV7-9; d_call: TRBD1; cdr3_aa: CASRGTGRPGQYF; cdr3_nt: TGTGCCAGCCGGGGGACAGGGCGGCCCGGGCAGTACTTC
clone_size: -; j_call: TRBJ2-7; v_call: TRBV4-1; d_call: TRBD2; cdr3_aa: CASSQVGRSNYEQYF; cdr3_nt: TGCGCCAGCAGCCAAGTCGGGAGGTCCAACTACGAGCAGTACTTC
clone_size: -; j_call: TRBJ2-5; v_call: TRBV7-9; d_call: TRBD1; cdr3_aa: CASSPPDREWETQYF; cdr3_nt: TGTGCCAGCAGCCCCCCGGACAGGGAATGGGAGACCCAGTACTTC
clone_size: -; j_call: TRBJ1-2; v_call: TRBV27; d_call: -; cdr3_aa: CASSLSGSNYGYTF; cdr3_nt: TGTGCCAGCAGTCTCTCAGGGTCTAACTATGGCTACACCTTC
clone_size: -; j_call: TRBJ2-1; v_call: TRBV4-3; d_call: TRBD2; cdr3_aa: CASSQDLAGAYNEQFF; cdr3_nt: TGCGCCAGCAGCCAAGATCTAGCGGGAGCCTACAATGAGCAGTTCTTC
clone_size: -; j_call: TRBJ1-4; v_call: TRBV4-1; d_call: -; cdr3_aa: CASSLLDSKGEKLFF; cdr3_nt: TGCGCCAGCAGCCTCCTAGACAGCAAAGGGGAAAAACTGTTTTTT
clone_size: -; j_call: TRBJ2-7; v_call: TRBV28; d_call: -; cdr3_aa: CASSLVAFEQYF; cdr3_nt: TGTGCCAGCAGTTTAGTAGCTTTTGAGCAGTACTTC
clone_size: -; j_call: TRBJ2-7; v_call: TRBV4-2; d_call: TRBD2; cdr3_aa: CASSQLLGQGGEQYF; cdr3_nt: TGTGCCAGCAGCCAATTACTTGGGCAGGGAGGGGAGCAGTACTTC
clone_size: -; j_call: TRBJ2-1; v_call: TRBV4-3; d_call: TRBD2; cdr3_aa: CASSQEWGLAGVGGEQFF; cdr3_nt: TGCGCCAGCAGCCAAGAGTGGGGACTAGCGGGAGTAGGCGGTGAGCAGTTCTTC
clone_size: -; j_call: TRBJ1-4; v_call: TRBV28; d_call: TRBD1; cdr3_aa: CASSPRDRALSEKLFF; cdr3_nt: TGTGCCAGCAGTCCGAGAGACAGGGCTTTATCCGAAAAACTGTTTTTT
clone_size: -; j_call: TRBJ2-2; v_call: TRBV7-9; d_call: -; cdr3_aa: CASSFANTGELFF; cdr3_nt: TGTGCCAGCAGCTTCGCGAACACCGGGGAGCTGTTTTTT
clone_size: -; j_call: TRBJ2-2; v_call: TRBV19; d_call: TRBD1; cdr3_aa: CASGTARTNTGELFF; cdr3_nt: TGTGCCAGTGGGACAGCACGGACGAACACCGGGGAGCTGTTTTTT
clone_size: -; j_call: TRBJ2-1; v_call: TRBV4-3; d_call: TRBD2; cdr3_aa: CASSQAGTSSYNEQFF; cdr3_nt: TGCGCCAGCAGCCAAGCCGGGACTAGCTCCTACAATGAGCAGTTCTTC
clone_size: -; j_call: TRBJ1-2; v_call: TRBV27; d_call: TRBD1; cdr3_aa: CASSLQGEEGYTF; cdr3_nt: TGTGCCAGCAGTTTACAGGGGGAGGAGGGCTACACCTTC
clone_size: -; j_call: TRBJ2-7; v_call: TRBV19; d_call: TRBD2; cdr3_aa: CASSIWPSGRDLHYEQYF; cdr3_nt: TGTGCCAGTAGTATTTGGCCTAGCGGGAGAGACCTCCACTACGAGCAGTACTTC